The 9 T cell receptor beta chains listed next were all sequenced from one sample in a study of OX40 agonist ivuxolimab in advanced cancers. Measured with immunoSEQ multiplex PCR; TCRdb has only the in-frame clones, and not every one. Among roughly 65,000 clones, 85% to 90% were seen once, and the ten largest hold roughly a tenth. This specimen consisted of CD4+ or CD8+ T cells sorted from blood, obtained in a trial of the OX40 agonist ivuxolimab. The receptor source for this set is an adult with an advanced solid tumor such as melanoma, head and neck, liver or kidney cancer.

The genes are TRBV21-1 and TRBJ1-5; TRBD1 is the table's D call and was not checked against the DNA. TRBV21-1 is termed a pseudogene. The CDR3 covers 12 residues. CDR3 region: CASSKVQKPQHF. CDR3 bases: TGTGCCAGCAGCAAAGTTCAGAAGCCCCAGCATTTT.

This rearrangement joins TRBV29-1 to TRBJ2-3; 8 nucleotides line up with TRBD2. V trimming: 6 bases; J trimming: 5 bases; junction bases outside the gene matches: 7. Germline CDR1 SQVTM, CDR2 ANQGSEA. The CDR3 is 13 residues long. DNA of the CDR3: TGCAGCGTAAAGCGGGAGATGTTAGATACGCAGTATTTT. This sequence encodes CSVKREMLDTQYF.

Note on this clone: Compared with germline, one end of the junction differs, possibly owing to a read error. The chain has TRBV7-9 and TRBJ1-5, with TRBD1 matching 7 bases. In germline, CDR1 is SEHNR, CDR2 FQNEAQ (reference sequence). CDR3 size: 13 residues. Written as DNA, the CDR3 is TGTGCCAGCAGCTTAGTTGAGGGACAGCCCCAACATTTT. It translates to CASSLVEGQPQHF. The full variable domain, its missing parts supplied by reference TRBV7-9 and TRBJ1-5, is DTGVSQNPRHKITKRGQNVTFRCDPISEHNRLYWYRQTLGQGPEFLTYFQNEAQLEKSRLLSDRFSAERPKGSFSTLEIQRTEQGDSAMYLCASSLVEGQPQHFGDGTRLSIL.

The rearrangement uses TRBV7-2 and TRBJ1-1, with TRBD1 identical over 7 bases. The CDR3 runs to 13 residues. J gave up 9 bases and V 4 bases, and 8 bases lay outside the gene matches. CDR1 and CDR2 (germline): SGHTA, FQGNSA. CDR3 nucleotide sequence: TGTGCCAGCAGCTGGGAGCAGGGGGGTAAAGCTTTCTTT. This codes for CASSWEQGGKAFF.

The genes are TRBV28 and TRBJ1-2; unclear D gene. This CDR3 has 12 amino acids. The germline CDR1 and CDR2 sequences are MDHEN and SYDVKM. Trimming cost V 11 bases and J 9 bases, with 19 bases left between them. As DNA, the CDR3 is TGTGCCTCAGACCGCGGGCTTAGAAGCTACACCTTC. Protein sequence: CASDRGLRSYTF.

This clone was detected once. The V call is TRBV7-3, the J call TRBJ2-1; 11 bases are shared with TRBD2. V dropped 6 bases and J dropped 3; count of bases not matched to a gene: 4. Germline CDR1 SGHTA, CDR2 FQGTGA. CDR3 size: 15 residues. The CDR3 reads CASSSGLAGYNEQFF. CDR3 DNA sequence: TGTGCCAGCAGTTCCGGACTAGCGGGCTACAATGAGCAGTTCTTC. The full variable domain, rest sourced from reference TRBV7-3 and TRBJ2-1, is GAGVSQTPSNKVTEKGKYVELRCDPISGHTALYWYRQSLGQGPEFLIYFQGTGAADDSGLPNDRFFAVRPEGSVSTLKIQRTERGDSAVYLCASSSGLAGYNEQFFGPGTRLTVL.

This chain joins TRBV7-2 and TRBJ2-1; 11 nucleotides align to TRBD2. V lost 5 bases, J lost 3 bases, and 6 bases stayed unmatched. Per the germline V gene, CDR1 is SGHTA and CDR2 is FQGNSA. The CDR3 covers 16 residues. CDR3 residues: CASSPRTSGRYNEQFF. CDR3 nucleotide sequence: TGTGCCAGCAGCCCACGGACTAGCGGGCGCTACAATGAGCAGTTCTTC.

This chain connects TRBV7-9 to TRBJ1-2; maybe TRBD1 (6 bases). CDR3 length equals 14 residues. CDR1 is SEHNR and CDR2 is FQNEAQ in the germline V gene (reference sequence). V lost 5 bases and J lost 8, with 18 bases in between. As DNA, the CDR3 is TGTGCCAGCAGCCAACCAAACACAGGGCTAGGCTACACCTTC. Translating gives CASSQPNTGLGYTF.

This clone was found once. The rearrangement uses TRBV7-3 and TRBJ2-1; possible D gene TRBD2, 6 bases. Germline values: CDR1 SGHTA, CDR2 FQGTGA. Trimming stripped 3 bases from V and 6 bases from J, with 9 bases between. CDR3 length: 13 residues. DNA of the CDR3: TGTGCCAGCAGCTTGGGGACTCTCAATGAGCAGTTCTTC. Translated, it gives CASSLGTLNEQFF. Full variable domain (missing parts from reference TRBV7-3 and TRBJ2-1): GAGVSQTPSNKVTEKGKYVELRCDPISGHTALYWYRQSLGQGPEFLIYFQGTGAADDSGLPNDRFFAVRPEGSVSTLKIQRTERGDSAVYLCASSLGTLNEQFFGPGTRLTVL.